A selection of T cell receptor beta chains follows, all from one sample in a study of pediatric ulcerative colitis. The assay was immunoSEQ multiplex PCR, and TCRdb's table has in-frame clones only and misses some. The table includes roughly 45,000 clones, about 78% detected once. Sequencing was performed on gut tissue. These receptors all come from a girl aged 5-17 years with moderate ulcerative colitis. CDR3s leave out the opening cysteine and the closing phenylalanine or tryptophan.

j_gene,v_gene,CDR3aa
TRBJ1-3,TRBV9,ASSSRAASGNTIY
TRBJ2-1,TRBV7-2,ASSLSRGSYNEQF
TRBJ1-5,TRBV29-1,SVWTDRNQPQH
TRBJ2-7,TRBV7-6,ASSSGTEGYEQY
TRBJ2-3,TRBV5-1,ASTPGGTANTQY
TRBJ1-1,TRBV6-6,ASSTGQGGRNTEAF
TRBJ1-5,TRBV7-9,ASSPGSGTVYQPQH
TRBJ2-7,TRBV5-1,ASSLAAGAYEQY
TRBJ1-2,TRBV7-2,ASSFTSGGPLYGYT
TRBJ2-7,TRBV5-8,ASSLALDTGY
TRBJ2-1,TRBV29-1,SVVGGRFGEQF
TRBJ2-2,TRBV6-1,ASRWGGLNTGELF
TRBJ2-7,TRBV13,ASSLPGYEQY
TRBJ2-6,TRBV6-6,ASSYTGSVLT
TRBJ1-2,TRBV27,ASSLTNRGREGYT
TRBJ2-7,TRBV5-1,ASSLESVTYEQY
TRBJ1-1,TRBV4-2,ASSQDRGYRVVDTEAF
TRBJ2-3,TRBV14,ASSQDLWAGSLDTQY
TRBJ1-4,TRBV28,ASSPLRDASTNEKLF